This T cell receptor (beta chain) was sequenced for a study of vaccination and CD4 T cells after COVID-19. For the study at large: The authors used overlapping spike peptides from SARS-CoV-2, HCoV-NL63, HCoV-OC43 and HCoV-229E to stimulate cells.

Turning to this clonotype: What it binds is unknown.

With the Oncomine TCR Beta short-read assay, DNA from cultured CD4+ T cells was sequenced. TCRdb fed the PCR reads into MiXCR, producing one record per CDR3 protein. The sample holds about 7,800 distinct CDR3 sequences, approximately 39% seen once. Broader study findings: In convalescent patients, 304 of 307 vaccine-specific clones were spike mono-reactive. The rise in median SARS-CoV-2-reactive clonotypes, from approximately 23 to 38, was not significant. In convalescent patients, a median around 87% of reactive clones appeared only post-vaccination.

The treatment here: roughly 10-day PBMC culture with coronavirus spike peptide pools or control peptides (ViraFEST assay). One should note that the unexposed donor's CD4+ T cells were collected before the COVID-19 pandemic (2011-2018). CDR1 and CDR2 (germline): DFQATT, SNEGSKA (reference sequence). The CDR3 is 14 amino acids. Trimming shortened V by 5 bases and J by 0 bases, and 11 bases separated the two germline ends. Sequenced sample: CD4+ T cells from blood, cultured in vitro. The chain is built from TRBV20-1 and TRBJ1-3; D remains unclear. This sequence originates from a human donor in good health. This CDR3 reads CSARQAFSGNTIYF. In nucleotides, the CDR3 is TGCAGTGCTCGTCAGGCGTTCTCTGGAAACACCATATATTTT.